Listed below are T cell receptor beta chains from one sample, sequenced in a study of T cells in Graves' hyperthyroidism and ophthalmopathy. Each CDR3 protein is one row after TCRdb ran MiXCR on the multiplex PCR reads. The repertoire consists of around 200,000 distinct CDR3 sequences, with over 15% occurring once and the leading ten covering 29%. The specimen sequenced was blood. These receptors originate from a woman in her forties or fifties with Graves' hyperthyroidism. CDR3s include the opening cysteine and the closing phenylalanine or tryptophan. The D gene is left open where the match is weak. Some rows have no size entry. The others give once, few or many, or a class for an expanded clone.

clone size: many
J gene: TRBJ2-1
D gene: .
V gene: TRBV18
CDR3 DNA: TGTGCCAGCTCACCACCACACAGGGTCGATGAGCAGTTCTTC
CDR3 protein: CASSPPHRVDEQFF

clone size: .
J gene: TRBJ1-5
D gene: .
V gene: TRBV12-3/TRBV12-4
CDR3 DNA: TGTGCCAGCAGTTTAAGCAGGGGCGGGTATAGCAATCAGCCCCAGCATTTT
CDR3 protein: CASSLSRGGYSNQPQHF

clone size: many
J gene: TRBJ2-5
D gene: .
V gene: TRBV20-1
CDR3 DNA: TGCAGTGCTAGACAGGGCGGGGAGACCCAGTACTTC
CDR3 protein: CSARQGGETQYF

clone size: many
J gene: TRBJ2-2
D gene: TRBD2
V gene: TRBV6-1
CDR3 DNA: TGTGCCAGCAGTTCACTAGCGGGGGGATACACCGGGGAGCTGTTTTTT
CDR3 protein: CASSSLAGGYTGELFF

clone size: many
J gene: TRBJ2-7
D gene: .
V gene: TRBV7-9
CDR3 DNA: TGTGCCAGCAGCTTAGCAGCAGGGGCTGGGTGGTACGAGCAGTACTTC
CDR3 protein: CASSLAAGAGWYEQYF

clone size: few
J gene: TRBJ2-2
D gene: TRBD1
V gene: TRBV24-1
CDR3 DNA: TGTGCCACCGGGACAGGACTAAACACCGGGGAGCTGTTTTTT
CDR3 protein: CATGTGLNTGELFF

clone size: many
J gene: TRBJ1-1
D gene: TRBD1
V gene: TRBV20-1
CDR3 DNA: TGCAGTGCGGGCCGGGACAGCTTTAACACTGAAGCTTTCTTT
CDR3 protein: CSAGRDSFNTEAFF

clone size: .
J gene: TRBJ2-7
D gene: .
V gene: TRBV4-3
CDR3 DNA: TGCGCCAGCAAAAAGACAGTTCTAGGCCCCTACGAGCAGTACTTC
CDR3 protein: CASKKTVLGPYEQYF

clone size: many
J gene: TRBJ2-7
D gene: .
V gene: TRBV20-1
CDR3 DNA: TGCAGTGCTAGTTTGGGGGGCTCAAGAAACGAGCAGTACTTC
CDR3 protein: CSASLGGSRNEQYF

clone size: many
J gene: TRBJ2-7
D gene: .
V gene: TRBV7-8
CDR3 DNA: TGTGCCAGCAGCCCGACAAGGGGCAACTCCTACGAGCAGTACTTC
CDR3 protein: CASSPTRGNSYEQYF

clone size: .
J gene: TRBJ1-1
D gene: TRBD1
V gene: TRBV19
CDR3 DNA: TGTGCCAGTAGTAACCGCCAGGGGGTTTTGGAAGCTTTCTTT
CDR3 protein: CASSNRQGVLEAFF

clone size: many
J gene: TRBJ1-5
D gene: .
V gene: TRBV7-8
CDR3 DNA: TGTGCCAGCAGCTTAGGGACATCTTATAGCAATCAGCCCCAGCATTTT
CDR3 protein: CASSLGTSYSNQPQHF